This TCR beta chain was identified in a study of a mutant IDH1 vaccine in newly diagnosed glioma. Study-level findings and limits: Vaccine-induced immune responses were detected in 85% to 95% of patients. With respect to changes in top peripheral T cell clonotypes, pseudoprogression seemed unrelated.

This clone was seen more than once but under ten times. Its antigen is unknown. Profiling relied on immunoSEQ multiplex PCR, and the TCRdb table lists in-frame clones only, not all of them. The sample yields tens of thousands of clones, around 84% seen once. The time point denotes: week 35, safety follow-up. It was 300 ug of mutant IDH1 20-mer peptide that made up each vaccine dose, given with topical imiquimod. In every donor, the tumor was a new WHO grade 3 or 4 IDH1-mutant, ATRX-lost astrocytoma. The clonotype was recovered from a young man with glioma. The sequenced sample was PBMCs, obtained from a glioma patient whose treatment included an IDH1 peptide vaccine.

This CDR3 is CASSITEGGSPLHF. The CDR3 bases are TGTGCCAGTAGTATTACGGAGGGCGGTTCACCCCTCCACTTT. The J gene is TRBJ1-6, the V gene TRBV19; D is ambiguous. Looked up from germline, CDR1 is LNHDA and CDR2 is SQIVND (reference sequence). CDR3 length equals 14 residues. The V and J ends lost 3 bases and 9 bases respectively, with 12 bases between them. Variable domain in full (rest from reference TRBV19 and TRBJ1-6): DGGITQSPKYLFRKEGQNVTLSCEQNLNHDAMYWYRQDPGQGLRLIYYSQIVNDFQKGDIAEGYSVSREKKESFPLTVTSAQKNPTAFYLCASSITEGGSPLHFGNGTRLTVT.